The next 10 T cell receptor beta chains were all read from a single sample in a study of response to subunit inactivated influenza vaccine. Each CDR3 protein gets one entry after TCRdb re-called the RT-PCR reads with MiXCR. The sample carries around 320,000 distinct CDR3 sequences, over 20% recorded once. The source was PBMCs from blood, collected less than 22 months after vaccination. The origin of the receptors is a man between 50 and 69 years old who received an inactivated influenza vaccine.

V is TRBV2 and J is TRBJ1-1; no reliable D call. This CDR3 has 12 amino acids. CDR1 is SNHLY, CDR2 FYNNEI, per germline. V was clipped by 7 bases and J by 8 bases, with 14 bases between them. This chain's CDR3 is CASTPTWGEAFF. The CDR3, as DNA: TGTGCCAGCACCCCAACGTGGGGAGAAGCTTTCTTT.

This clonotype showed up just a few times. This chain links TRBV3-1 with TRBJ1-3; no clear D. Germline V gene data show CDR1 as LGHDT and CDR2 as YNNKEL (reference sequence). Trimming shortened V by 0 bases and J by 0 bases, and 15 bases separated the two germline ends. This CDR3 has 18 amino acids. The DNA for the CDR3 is TGTGCCAGCAGCCAAGAGCGAAGACTCACGAGCTCTGGAAACACCATATATTTT. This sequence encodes CASSQERRLTSSGNTIYF.

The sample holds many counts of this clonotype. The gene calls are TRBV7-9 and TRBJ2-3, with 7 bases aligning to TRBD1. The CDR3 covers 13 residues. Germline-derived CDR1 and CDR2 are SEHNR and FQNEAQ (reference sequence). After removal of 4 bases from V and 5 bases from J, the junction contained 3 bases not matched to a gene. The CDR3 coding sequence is TGTGCCAGCAGCTCAGCAGGGGGAGATACGCAGTATTTT. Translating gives CASSSAGGDTQYF.

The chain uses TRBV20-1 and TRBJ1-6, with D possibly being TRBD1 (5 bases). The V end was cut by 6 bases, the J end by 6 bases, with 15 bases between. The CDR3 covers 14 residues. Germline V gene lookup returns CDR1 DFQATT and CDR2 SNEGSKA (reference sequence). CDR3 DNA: TGCAGTGCAAACCGCGGGACTGCTAATTCACCCCTCCACTTT. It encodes CSANRGTANSPLHF.

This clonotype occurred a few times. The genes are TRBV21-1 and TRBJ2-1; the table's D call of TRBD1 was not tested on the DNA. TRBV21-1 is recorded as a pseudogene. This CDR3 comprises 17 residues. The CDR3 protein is CASSQCFRTGTYNEQFF. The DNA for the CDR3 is TGTGCCAGCAGCCAGTGCTTCCGGACAGGGACTTACAATGAGCAGTTCTTC.

CDR3 in DNA: TGCGCCAGCAGCTTGGATCGCCAGGGTTTTGATTCACCCCTCCACTTT. Translating it yields CASSLDRQGFDSPLHF. The rearrangement links TRBV5-1 to TRBJ1-6; D perhaps matches TRBD1 (5 bases). Per the germline V gene, CDR1 is SGHRS and CDR2 is YFSETQ. This CDR3 comprises 16 residues. Trimming took 0 bases from V and 8 from J, leaving 15 bases between them.

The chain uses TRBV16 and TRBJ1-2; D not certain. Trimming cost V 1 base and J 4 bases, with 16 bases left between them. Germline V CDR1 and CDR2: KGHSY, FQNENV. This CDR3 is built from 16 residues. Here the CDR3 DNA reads TGTGCCAGCAGCCAATTGATTGGCAGGACCTTCTATGGCTACACCTTC. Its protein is CASSQLIGRTFYGYTF.

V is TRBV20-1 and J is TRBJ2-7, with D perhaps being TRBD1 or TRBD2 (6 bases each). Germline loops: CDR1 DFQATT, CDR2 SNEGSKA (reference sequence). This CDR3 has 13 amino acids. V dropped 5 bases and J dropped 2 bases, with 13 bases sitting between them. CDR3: CSAGSRGPYEQYF. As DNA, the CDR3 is TGCAGTGCTGGGAGCCGGGGGCCCTACGAGCAGTACTTC.

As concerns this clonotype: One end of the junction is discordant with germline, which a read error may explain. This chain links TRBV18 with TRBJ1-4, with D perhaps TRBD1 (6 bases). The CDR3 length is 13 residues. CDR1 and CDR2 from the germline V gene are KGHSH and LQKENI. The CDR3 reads CASSNRENGKLFF. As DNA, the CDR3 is TGTGCCAGCTCCAACAGGGAAAATGGAAAACTGTTTTTT.

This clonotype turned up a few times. The CDR3 bases are TGCAGCGTTGAAGCCGCCCTAAAGAGGGGGCTCTATGGCTACACCTTC. Residues: CSVEAALKRGLYGYTF. The chain joins TRBV29-1 to TRBJ1-2; 7 positions match TRBD1. The length of the CDR3 is 16 residues. Germline-derived CDR1 and CDR2 are SQVTM and ANQGSEA. Trimming cost V 1 base and J 4 bases; bases outside gene matches: 12. Using reference TRBV29-1 and TRBJ1-2 for the parts outside the CDR3, the full variable domain is SAVISQKPSRDICQRGTSLTIQCQVDSQVTMMFWYRQQPGQSLTLIATANQGSEATYESGFVIDKFPISRPNLTFSTLTVSNMSPEDSSIYLCSVEAALKRGLYGYTFGSGTRLTVV.